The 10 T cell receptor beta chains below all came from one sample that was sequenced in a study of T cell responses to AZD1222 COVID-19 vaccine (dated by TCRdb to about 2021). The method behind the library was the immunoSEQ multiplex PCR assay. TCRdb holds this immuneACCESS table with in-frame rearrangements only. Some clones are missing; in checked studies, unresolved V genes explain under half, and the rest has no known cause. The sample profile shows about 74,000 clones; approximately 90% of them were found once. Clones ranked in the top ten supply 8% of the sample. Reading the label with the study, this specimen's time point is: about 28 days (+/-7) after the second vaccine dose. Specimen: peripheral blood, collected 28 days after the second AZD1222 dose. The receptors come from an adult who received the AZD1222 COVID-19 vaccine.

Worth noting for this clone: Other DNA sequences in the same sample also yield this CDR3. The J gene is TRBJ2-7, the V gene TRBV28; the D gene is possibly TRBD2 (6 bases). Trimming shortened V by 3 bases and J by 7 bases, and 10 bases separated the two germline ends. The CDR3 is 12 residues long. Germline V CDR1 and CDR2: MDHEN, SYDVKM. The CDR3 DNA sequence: TGTGCCAGCAGTTTGACTAGGTATGAGCAGTACTTC. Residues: CASSLTRYEQYF.

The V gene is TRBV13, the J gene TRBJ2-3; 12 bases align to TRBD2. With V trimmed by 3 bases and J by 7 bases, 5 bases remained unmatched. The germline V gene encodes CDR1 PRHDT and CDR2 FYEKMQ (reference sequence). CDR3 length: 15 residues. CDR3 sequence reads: CASSFRTSGINTQYF. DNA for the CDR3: TGTGCCAGCAGCTTCAGGACTAGCGGGATAAATACGCAGTATTTT.

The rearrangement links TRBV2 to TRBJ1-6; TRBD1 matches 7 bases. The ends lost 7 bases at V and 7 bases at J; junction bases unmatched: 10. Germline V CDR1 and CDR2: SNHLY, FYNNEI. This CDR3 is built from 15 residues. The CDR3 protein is CASTPAGTANSPLHF. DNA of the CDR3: TGTGCCAGCACCCCTGCCGGGACAGCCAATTCACCCCTCCACTTT.

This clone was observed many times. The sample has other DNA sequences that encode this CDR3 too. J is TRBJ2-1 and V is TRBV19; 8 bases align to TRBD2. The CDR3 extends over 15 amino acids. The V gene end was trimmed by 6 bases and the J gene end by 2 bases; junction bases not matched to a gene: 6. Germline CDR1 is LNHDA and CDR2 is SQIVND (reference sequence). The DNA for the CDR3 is TGTGCCAGTAGCGAACTAGCGGACACCTACAATGAGCAGTTCTTC. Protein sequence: CASSELADTYNEQFF. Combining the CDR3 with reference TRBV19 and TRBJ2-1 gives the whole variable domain DGGITQSPKYLFRKEGQNVTLSCEQNLNHDAMYWYRQDPGQGLRLIYYSQIVNDFQKGDIAEGYSVSREKKESFPLTVTSAQKNPTAFYLCASSELADTYNEQFFGPGTRLTVL.

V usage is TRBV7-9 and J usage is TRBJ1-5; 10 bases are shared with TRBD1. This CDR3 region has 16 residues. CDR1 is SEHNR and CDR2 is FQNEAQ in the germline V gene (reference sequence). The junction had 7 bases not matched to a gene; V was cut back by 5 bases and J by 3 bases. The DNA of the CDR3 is TGTGCCAGCAGCGCCGGGACAGGGGCCTACAATCAGCCCCAGCATTTT. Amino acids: CASSAGTGAYNQPQHF.

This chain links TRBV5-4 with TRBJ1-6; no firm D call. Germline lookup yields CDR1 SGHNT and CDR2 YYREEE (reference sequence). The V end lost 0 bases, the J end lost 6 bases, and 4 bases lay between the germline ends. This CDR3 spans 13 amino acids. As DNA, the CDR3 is TGTGCCAGCAGCTTGGGTCCTAATTCACCCCTCCACTTT. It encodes CASSLGPNSPLHF.

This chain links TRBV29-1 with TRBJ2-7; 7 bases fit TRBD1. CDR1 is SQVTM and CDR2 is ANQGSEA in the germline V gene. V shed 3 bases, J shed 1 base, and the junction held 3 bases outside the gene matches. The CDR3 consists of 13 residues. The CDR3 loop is CSVEQGESYEQYF. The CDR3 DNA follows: TGCAGCGTTGAGCAGGGGGAGTCCTACGAGCAGTACTTC.

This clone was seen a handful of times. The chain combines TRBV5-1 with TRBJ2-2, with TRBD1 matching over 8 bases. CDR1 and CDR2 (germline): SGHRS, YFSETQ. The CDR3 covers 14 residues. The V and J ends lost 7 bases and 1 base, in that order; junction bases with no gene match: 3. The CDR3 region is CASSGQVNTGELFF. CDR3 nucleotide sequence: TGCGCCAGCTCGGGACAGGTGAACACCGGGGAGCTGTTTTTT.

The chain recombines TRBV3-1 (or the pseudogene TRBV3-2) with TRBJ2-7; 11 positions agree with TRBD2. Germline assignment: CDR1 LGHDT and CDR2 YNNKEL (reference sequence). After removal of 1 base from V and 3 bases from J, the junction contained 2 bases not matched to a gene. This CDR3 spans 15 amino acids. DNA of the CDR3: TGTGCCAGCAGCCAAGCGGGGACTAGCGGCTACGAGCAGTACTTC. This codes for CASSQAGTSGYEQYF.

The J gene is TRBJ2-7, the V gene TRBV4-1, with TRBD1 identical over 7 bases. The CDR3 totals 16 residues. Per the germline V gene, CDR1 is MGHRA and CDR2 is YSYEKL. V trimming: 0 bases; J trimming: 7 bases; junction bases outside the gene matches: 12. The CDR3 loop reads CASSQDESGGSFEQYF. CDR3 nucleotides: TGCGCCAGCAGCCAAGATGAATCAGGGGGTTCGTTTGAGCAGTACTTC.